This TCR beta chain was captured in a study of neoadjuvant anti-PD-1 for oral cavity cancer. V lost 0 bases, J lost 5 bases, and 11 bases lay in between. The CDR3 spans 14 residues. The germline gives CDR1 MRHNA, CDR2 SNTAGT. Assay: immunoSEQ multiplex PCR; the TCRdb copy retains only in-frame clones and omits some. The data show roughly 15,000 clones, with 50% to 70% seen just once and 2.4% held by the top ten. This receptor was taken from a person between 35 and 79 years old with oral cavity squamous cell carcinoma. The material sequenced was PBMCs, taken before nivolumab (anti-PD-1) treatment. This chain uses TRBV6-4 with TRBJ2-7; weak D call: TRBD1 (6 bases). CDR3 DNA: TGTGCCAGCAGTGACTCAGCAGGGGCCCACGAGCAGTACTTC. Protein: CASSDSAGAHEQYF.